These T cell receptor beta chains were read from a single sample in a study of OX40 agonist ivuxolimab in advanced cancers. This table comes from immunoSEQ multiplex PCR, and its TCRdb copy is limited to in-frame clones, with some not included. The sample yields 85,000 to 100,000 clones, about 91% seen once. The material sequenced was CD4+ or CD8+ T cells sorted from blood, taken in a trial of the OX40 agonist ivuxolimab. These receptors all stem from an adult with an advanced solid tumor such as melanoma, head and neck, liver or kidney cancer. The CDR3 runs from the conserved cysteine through the conserved F or W. Only some rows state a clone size, as once, few, many or a class for expanded clones.

. TRBJ2-5 TRBV28 CASSFPGNQETQYF
. TRBJ1-1 TRBV5-1 CASSQVVNTEAFF
. TRBJ1-2 TRBV18 CASTGWGQGALDYGYTF
. TRBJ2-1 TRBV14 CASSQDPPGQFF
. TRBJ2-1 TRBV19 CASRGTSGTDNEQFF
. TRBJ2-7 TRBV6-5 CASSYYRGGYYEQYF
once TRBJ2-5 TRBV2 CASSEGALGTETQYF
. TRBJ2-1 TRBV28 CASSLAGGYYNEQFF
. TRBJ2-1 TRBV9 CASSVDTGWYNEQFF
. TRBJ2-3 TRBV10-3 CAIKTSNTDTQYF
once TRBJ2-1 TRBV6-1 CASWWESSYNEQFF
. TRBJ2-1 TRBV18 CASSPRFSGSYNEQFF
. TRBJ2-7 TRBV4-2 CASSQVGAVDPYEQYF
. TRBJ2-1 TRBV4-3 CASSQAIYRASSYNEQFF
. TRBJ2-3 TRBV14 CASSQGLAGFEPYF
. TRBJ2-1 TRBV7-2 CASSLAQRDPYNEQFF
. TRBJ1-6 TRBV30 CAWSVPNSPLHF
. TRBJ2-5 TRBV7-2 CASSLSRAQETQYF
few TRBJ2-2 TRBV7-2 CASSLDAGGRTGELFF
few TRBJ2-1 TRBV7-3 CASSLTPGAYNEQFF
. TRBJ2-3 TRBV7-8 CASSLLLAGAQRTDTQYF
. TRBJ1-1 TRBV9 CASSVDSATEAFF
. TRBJ2-1 TRBV10-3 CAISEISSGTYNEQFF
. TRBJ2-3 TRBV5-4 CASSLRFRGRDTQYF
. TRBJ2-1 TRBV10-3 CAISESTSGPLQQFF
. TRBJ2-7 TRBV5-6 CASSSRTYEQYF
. TRBJ1-1 TRBV19 CASSISRQTNTEAFF
. TRBJ2-7 TRBV19 CASSRGLAFYEQYF
. TRBJ1-1 TRBV28 CASSLFTLMNTEAFF
. TRBJ1-6 TRBV5-5 CASSRAVDRSNSPLHF
once TRBJ2-3 TRBV2 CASRDLGGGTDTQYF
. TRBJ1-1 TRBV19 CASSKSWGNTEAFF
. TRBJ2-2 TRBV27 CASSRPGLAGGKNTGELFF
. TRBJ2-6 TRBV5-1 CASSSDTGVTGANVLTF
. TRBJ2-2 TRBV9 CASSVASSVTGELFF
. TRBJ1-1 TRBV7-3 CASSQGRNTEAFF
. TRBJ2-7 TRBV11-3 CASGTTNSYEQYF
. TRBJ2-2 TRBV6-4 CASSDSGGRNTGELFF
. TRBJ2-5 TRBV5-4 CASKGGAERATQYF
. TRBJ2-1 TRBV5-6 CASSLDRNEQFF